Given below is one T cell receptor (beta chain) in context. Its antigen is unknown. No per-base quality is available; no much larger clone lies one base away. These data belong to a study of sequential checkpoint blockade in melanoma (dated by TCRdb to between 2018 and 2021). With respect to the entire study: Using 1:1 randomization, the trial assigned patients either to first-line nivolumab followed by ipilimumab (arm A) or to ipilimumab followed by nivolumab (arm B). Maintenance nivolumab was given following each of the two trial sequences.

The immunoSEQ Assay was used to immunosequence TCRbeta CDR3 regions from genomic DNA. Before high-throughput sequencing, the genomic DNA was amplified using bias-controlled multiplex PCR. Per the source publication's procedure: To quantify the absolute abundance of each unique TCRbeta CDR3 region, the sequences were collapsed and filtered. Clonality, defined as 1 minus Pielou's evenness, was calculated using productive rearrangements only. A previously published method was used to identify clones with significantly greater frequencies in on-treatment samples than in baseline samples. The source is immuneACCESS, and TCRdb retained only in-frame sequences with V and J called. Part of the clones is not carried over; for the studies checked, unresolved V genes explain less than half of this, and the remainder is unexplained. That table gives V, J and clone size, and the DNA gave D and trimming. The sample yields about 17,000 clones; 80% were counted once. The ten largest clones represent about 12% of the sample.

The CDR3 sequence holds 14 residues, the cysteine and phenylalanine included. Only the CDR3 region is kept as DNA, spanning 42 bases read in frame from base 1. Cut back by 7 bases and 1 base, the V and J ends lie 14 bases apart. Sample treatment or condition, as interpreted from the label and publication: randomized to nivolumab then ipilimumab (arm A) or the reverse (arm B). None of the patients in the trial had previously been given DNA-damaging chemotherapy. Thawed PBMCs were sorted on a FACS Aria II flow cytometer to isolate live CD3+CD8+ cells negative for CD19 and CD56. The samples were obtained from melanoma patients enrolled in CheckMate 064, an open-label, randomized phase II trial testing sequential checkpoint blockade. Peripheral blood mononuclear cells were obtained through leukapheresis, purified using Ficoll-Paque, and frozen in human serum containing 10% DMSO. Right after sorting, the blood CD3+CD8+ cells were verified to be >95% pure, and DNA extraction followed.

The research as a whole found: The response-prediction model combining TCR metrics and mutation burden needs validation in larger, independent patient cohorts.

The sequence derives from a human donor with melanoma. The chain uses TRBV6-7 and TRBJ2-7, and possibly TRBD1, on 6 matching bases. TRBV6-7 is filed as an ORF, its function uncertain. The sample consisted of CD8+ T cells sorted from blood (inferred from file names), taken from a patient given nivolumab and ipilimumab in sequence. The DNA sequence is TGTGCCAGCATCCGGGACACAGGTTCCTACGAGCAGTACTTC. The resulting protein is CASIRDTGSYEQYF.